This T cell receptor (beta chain) originates from a study of T cell responses to AZD1222 COVID-19 vaccine. Study observations and caveats: Following two doses of AZD1222, Spike-specific TCR breadth and depth rose. Spike regions recognized by vaccine-associated CD4 TCRs spanned the protein, led by 160-218 and 743-854.

In regard to this clone: Its antigen remains unknown.

The method was immunoSEQ multiplex PCR; TCRdb's version includes in-frame clones alone and lacks a portion of them. The sample yields tens of thousands of clones, about 80% seen once. The germline CDR1 and CDR2 sequences are SGHVS and FQNEAQ. CDR3 length: 17 amino acids. Trimming removed 6 bases at V and 0 bases at J, with 18 bases between. The clonotype originates from an adult who received the AZD1222 COVID-19 vaccine. The sequenced sample was peripheral blood, obtained 28 days after the second AZD1222 dose. The rearrangement joins TRBV7-8 to TRBJ2-1, with a possible D match to TRBD1 (6 bases). The CDR3 loop is CASSTGNGASSYNEQFF. The CDR3 coding sequence is TGTGCCAGCAGTACAGGGAACGGGGCCAGCTCCTACAATGAGCAGTTCTTC.